The next 21 T cell receptor beta chains were all read from a single sample in a study of T cell responses to AZD1222 COVID-19 vaccine. The table came from immunoSEQ multiplex PCR; TCRdb's copy has only in-frame clones and leaves some out. The sample lists tens of thousands of clones; roughly 90% were seen once. This specimen was peripheral blood, taken 28 days after the second AZD1222 dose. Every receptor here comes from an adult who received the AZD1222 COVID-19 vaccine.

The chain has TRBV4-1 and TRBJ1-2; the D gene is possibly TRBD1 (5 bases). Between the trimmed V and J ends, which lost 2 bases and 5 bases, there was a span of 15 bases. This CDR3 region has 15 residues. The germline V gene has CDR1 MGHRA and CDR2 YSYEKL. The DNA of the CDR3 is TGCGCCAGCAGCCAATTCCCCGGGACTCTTTATGGCTACACCTTC. It specifies CASSQFPGTLYGYTF.

The J gene is TRBJ1-1, the V gene TRBV5-4; 8 positions agree with TRBD1. With V trimmed by 4 bases and J by 1 base, 9 bases remained unmatched. CDR1 is SGHNT, CDR2 YYREEE, per germline (reference sequence). The CDR3 covers 16 residues. Here the CDR3 reads CASSRTPGQENTEAFF. The CDR3 nucleotides read TGTGCCAGCAGCAGAACCCCGGGACAGGAGAACACTGAAGCTTTCTTT. Filled out from reference TRBV5-4 and TRBJ1-1, the complete variable domain reads ETGVTQSPTHLIKTRGQQVTLRCSSQSGHNTVSWYQQALGQGPQFIFQYYREEENGRGNFPPRFSGLQFPNYSSELNVNALELDDSALYLCASSRTPGQENTEAFFGQGTRLTVV.

The CDR3 nucleotides are TGTGCCAGCATTCATTCAGGGGAGGTATCCTACAATGAGCAGTTCTTC. Translating it yields CASIHSGEVSYNEQFF. This chain uses TRBV28 with TRBJ2-1; D may correspond to TRBD1 or TRBD2 (6 bases each). CDR3 length equals 16 residues. Trimming shortened V by 7 bases and J by 1 base, and 17 bases separated the two germline ends. The germline V gene has CDR1 MDHEN and CDR2 SYDVKM.

The chain uses TRBV5-6 and TRBJ2-1; D call uncertain. In germline, CDR1 is SGHDT, CDR2 YYEEEE. The CDR3 runs 14 residues. Trimming stripped 7 bases from V and 3 bases from J, with 14 bases between. The CDR3 here is CASGATAFYNEQFF. DNA for the CDR3: TGTGCCAGCGGAGCAACAGCGTTCTACAATGAGCAGTTCTTC.

This clone was counted between two and nine times. This chain links TRBV29-1 with TRBJ2-5, with D tentatively TRBD2 (7 bases). This CDR3 comprises 13 residues. Germline V gives CDR1 SQVTM, CDR2 ANQGSEA. The germline V and J ends were trimmed by 3 bases and 4 bases, with 12 bases remaining between them. CDR3 DNA sequence: TGCAGCGTTGAGGCGGGGGCGGCAGAGACCCAGTACTTC. Protein: CSVEAGAAETQYF.

V is TRBV5-5 and J is TRBJ2-7, with D possibly being TRBD1 (6 bases). The V gene lost 4 bases and the J gene lost 3 bases, with 17 bases spanning the gap. This CDR3 has 15 amino acids. CDR1 is SGHKS, CDR2 YYEKEE, per germline (reference sequence). CDR3 sequence: CASSPWTVRRYEQYF. Here the CDR3 DNA reads TGTGCCAGCAGCCCATGGACAGTTCGTCGCTACGAGCAGTACTTC.

This chain joins TRBV12-1 and TRBJ2-2. TRBV12-1 counts as a pseudogene. This CDR3 region has 15 residues. The CDR3 loop is CASSFGRPGTGELFF. The CDR3 nucleotides are TGTGCCAGCAGCTTCGGACGGCCGGGCACCGGGGAGCTGTTTTTT.

The V and J genes are TRBV6-5 and TRBJ2-1, with D perhaps TRBD2 (6 bases). The CDR3 is 14 amino acids. Germline CDR1 is MNHEY and CDR2 is SVGAGI. Trimming pared 6 bases from V and 9 bases from J, leaving 18 bases between. The CDR3 DNA follows: TGTGCCAGCAGAAAAGGGGCGACTAGGGGTGAGCAGTTCTTC. Encoded protein: CASRKGATRGEQFF.

The V call is TRBV29-1, the J call TRBJ2-7; the match to TRBD1 covers 8 bases. Trimming removed 6 bases from V and 4 bases from J; junction bases left unmatched: 5. Germline loops: CDR1 SQVTM, CDR2 ANQGSEA. The length of the CDR3 is 12 residues. The CDR3 sequence: CSVRTGQYEQYF. The CDR3 bases are TGCAGCGTGAGGACAGGGCAATACGAGCAGTACTTC.

Concerning this clone itself: Its ends do not fully match the called genes, so a read error is possible. Distinct nucleotide sequences in the sample also encode this CDR3. This chain uses TRBV3-1 (or the pseudogene TRBV3-2) with TRBJ2-7, with 7 bases matching TRBD1. Germline V CDR1 and CDR2: LGHDT, YNNKEL (reference sequence). The CDR3 spans 18 residues. The CDR3 sequence: CASSQEIPAPGQSYEQYF. Written as DNA, the CDR3 is TGTGCCAGTAGCCAAGAGATCCCCGCCCCGGGACAGTCCTACGAGCAGTACTTC.

The V gene is TRBV4-2, the J gene TRBJ2-1; D unresolved. V was pared by 0 bases and J by 5 bases, with 11 bases between. The CDR3 sequence is 15 residues long. Looked up from germline, CDR1 is LGHNA and CDR2 is YNFKEQ. The CDR3 reads CASSQDLAYNNEQFF. The CDR3 nucleotides are TGTGCCAGCAGCCAAGATTTGGCGTACAACAATGAGCAGTTCTTC.

The chain has TRBV10-3 and TRBJ1-1; D possibly corresponds to TRBD1 (5 bases). There are 14 residues in the CDR3. Germline CDR1 reads ENHRY; CDR2 reads SYGVKD. Deletions cut 2 bases from V and 4 bases from J, with 11 bases between. The CDR3 DNA sequence: TGTGCCATCAGTGAGGCAGGTGGGACCACTGAAGCTTTCTTT. Encoded protein: CAISEAGGTTEAFF.

CDR3 amino acids: CASSAHPGQGLETQYF. The CDR3 DNA reads TGTGCCAGCAGCGCTCACCCCGGACAGGGTTTGGAGACCCAGTACTTC. This chain uses TRBV25-1 with TRBJ2-5; 8 nucleotides line up with TRBD1. The CDR3 runs to 16 residues. J lost 5 bases, V lost 6 bases, and 14 bases had no gene match. The germline CDR1 and CDR2 sequences are MGHDK and SYGVNS.

The gene calls are TRBV27 and TRBJ2-6, with TRBD2 matching 13 bases. The trim removed 6 bases at V and 0 bases at J, leaving 2 bases unmatched. There are 17 residues in the CDR3. Germline assignment: CDR1 MNHEY and CDR2 SMNVEV (reference sequence). The CDR3 sequence is CASRGTSGDSGANVLTF. The CDR3, as DNA: TGTGCCAGCAGGGGGACTAGCGGGGACTCTGGGGCCAACGTCCTGACTTTC. Supplemented by reference TRBV27 and TRBJ2-6, the full variable domain reads EAQVTQNPRYLITVTGKKLTVTCSQNMNHEYMSWYRQDPGLGLRQIYYSMNVEVTDKGDVPEGYKVSRKEKRNFPLILESPSPNQTSLYFCASRGTSGDSGANVLTFGAGSRLTVL.

The rearrangement joins TRBV5-5 to TRBJ1-3; a possible D gene is TRBD1 (6 bases). Trimming took 0 bases from V and 4 from J, leaving 11 bases between them. CDR1 is SGHKS and CDR2 is YYEKEE in the germline V gene (reference sequence). This CDR3 contains 15 residues. In nucleotides, the CDR3 is TGTGCCAGCAGCTTGGCACCAGGGGAAGGAAACACCATATATTTT. Translating gives CASSLAPGEGNTIYF.

The chain joins TRBV3-1 (or the pseudogene TRBV3-2) to TRBJ2-7; D remains unclear. CDR3 length: 13 residues. Germline CDR1 reads LGHDT; CDR2 reads YNNKEL (reference sequence). V was clipped by 3 bases and J by 3 bases, with 9 bases between them. The CDR3: CASSHALFYEQYF. The CDR3, as DNA: TGTGCCAGCAGCCACGCCTTATTCTACGAGCAGTACTTC.

A single count supports this clone. CDR3 DNA: TGTGCCAGCAGCACTCCCAGGAAGGGAATAGGCGCTAACTATGGCTACACCTTC. This codes for CASSTPRKGIGANYGYTF. This chain connects TRBV11-2 to TRBJ1-2; D remains unclear. This CDR3 region has 18 residues. Deletions cut 5 bases from V and 0 bases from J, with 22 bases between. Per the germline V gene, CDR1 is SGHAT and CDR2 is FQNNGV.

The J gene is TRBJ2-3, the V gene TRBV7-2; D possibly corresponds to TRBD2 (7 bases). The germline V gene encodes CDR1 SGHTA and CDR2 FQGNSA. The V end lost 0 bases, the J end lost 5 bases, and 21 bases lay between the germline ends. The CDR3 runs to 18 residues. CDR3 sequence (DNA): TGTGCCAGCAGCTTAGCTCTCCTGGCGGGGGCCTCCGGAGATACGCAGTATTTT. Translation: CASSLALLAGASGDTQYF.

The chain has TRBV7-6 and TRBJ2-1; 8 bases line up with TRBD2. Germline V CDR1 and CDR2: SGHVS, FNYEAQ. V lost 5 bases, J lost 8 bases, and 8 bases stayed unmatched. The CDR3 runs 14 residues. CDR3 nucleotide sequence: TGTGCCAGCAGCCTACGGACTAGCTCAGATGAGCAGTTCTTC. Amino acids: CASSLRTSSDEQFF.

The rearrangement links TRBV4-2 to TRBJ1-6; 7 bases are shared with TRBD1. The length of the CDR3 is 16 residues. V shed 1 base, J shed 7 bases, and the junction held 7 bases outside the gene matches. Germline V gives CDR1 LGHNA, CDR2 YNFKEQ. In DNA form, the CDR3 reads TGTGCCAGCAGCCAAGGACTCAGGGGGGTGAATTCACCCCTCCACTTT. Translating it yields CASSQGLRGVNSPLHF.

The chain couples TRBV7-2 to TRBJ1-1, with D perhaps matching TRBD1 (5 bases). Germline CDR1 is SGHTA and CDR2 is FQGNSA. CDR3 length equals 14 residues. V was shortened by 2 bases and J by 1 base, with 8 bases between the two germline ends. As DNA, the CDR3 is TGTGCCAGCAGCTTACAGGGCTCGAACACTGAAGCTTTCTTT. Protein: CASSLQGSNTEAFF.